This paragraph covers one TCR beta chain sequence. Germline V gives CDR1 SNHLY, CDR2 FYNNEI. This CDR3 region has 13 residues. The V end lost 7 bases, the J end lost 0 bases, and 6 bases lay between the germline ends. The sample is drawn from a study of blood T cell repertoires in COVID-19. The protocol was immunoSEQ multiplex PCR, while the TCRdb copy is restricted to in-frame clones and leaves out a portion. Of about 250,000 clones listed, roughly 87% are singletons. Specimen: peripheral blood. This rearrangement joins TRBV2 to TRBJ2-2, with D unclear. The TCR comes from a woman in her 30s with acute or convalescent COVID-19. The CDR3 region has the DNA TGTGCCAGCACTAGAGCGAACACCGGGGAGCTGTTTTTT. Protein product: CASTRANTGELFF.